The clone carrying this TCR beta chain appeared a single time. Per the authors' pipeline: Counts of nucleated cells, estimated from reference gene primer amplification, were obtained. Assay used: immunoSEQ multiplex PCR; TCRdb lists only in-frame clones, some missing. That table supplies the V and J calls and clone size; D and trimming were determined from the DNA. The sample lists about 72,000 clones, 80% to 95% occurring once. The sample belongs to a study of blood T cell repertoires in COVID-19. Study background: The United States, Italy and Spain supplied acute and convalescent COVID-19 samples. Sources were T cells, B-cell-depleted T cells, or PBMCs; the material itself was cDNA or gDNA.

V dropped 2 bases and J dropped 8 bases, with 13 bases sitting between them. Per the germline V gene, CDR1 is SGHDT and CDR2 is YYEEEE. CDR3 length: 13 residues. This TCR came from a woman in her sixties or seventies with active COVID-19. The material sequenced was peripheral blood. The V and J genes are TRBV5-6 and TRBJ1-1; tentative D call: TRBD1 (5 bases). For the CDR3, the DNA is TGTGCCAGCAGCTTATCAGGCGGGGCCGAAGCTTTCTTT. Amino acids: CASSLSGGAEAFF.